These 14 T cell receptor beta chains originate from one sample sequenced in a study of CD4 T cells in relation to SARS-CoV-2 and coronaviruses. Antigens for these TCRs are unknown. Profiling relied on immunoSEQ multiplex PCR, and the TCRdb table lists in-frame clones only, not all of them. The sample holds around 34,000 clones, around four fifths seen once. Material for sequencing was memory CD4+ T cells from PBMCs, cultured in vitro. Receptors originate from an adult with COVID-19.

The DNA of the CDR3 is TGTGCCAGCAGCGAACAGGAATCCTACAATGAGCAGTTCTTC. Residues: CASSEQESYNEQFF. The genes are TRBV9 and TRBJ2-1, with a weak D call TRBD1 (5 bases). Germline loops: CDR1 SGDLS, CDR2 YYNGEE. V lost 3 bases, J lost 1 base, and 8 bases lay in between. The CDR3 contains 14 residues. Based on the CDR3 plus reference TRBV9 and TRBJ2-1, the full variable domain is DSGVTQTPKHLITATGQRVTLRCSPRSGDLSVYWYQQSLDQGLQFLIQYYNGEERAKGNILERFSAQQFPDLHSELNLSSLELGDSALYFCASSEQESYNEQFFGPGTRLTVL.

CDR3 region: CASSPGQAISYEQYF. CDR3 bases: TGCGCCAGCAGCCCGGGACAGGCCATTTCCTACGAGCAGTACTTC. The chain couples TRBV5-1 to TRBJ2-7; 8 nucleotides agree with TRBD1. This CDR3 has 15 residues. V shed 4 bases, J shed 1 base, and the junction held 7 bases outside the gene matches. The germline gives CDR1 SGHRS, CDR2 YFSETQ.

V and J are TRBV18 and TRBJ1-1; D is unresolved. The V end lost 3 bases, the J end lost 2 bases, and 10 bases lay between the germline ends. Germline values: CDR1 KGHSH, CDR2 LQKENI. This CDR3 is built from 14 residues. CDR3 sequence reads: CASSPQAANTEAFF. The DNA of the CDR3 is TGTGCCAGCTCACCTCAGGCAGCAAACACTGAAGCTTTCTTT. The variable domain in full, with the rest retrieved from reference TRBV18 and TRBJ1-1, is NAGVMQNPRHLVRRRGQEARLRCSPMKGHSHVYWYRQLPEEGLKFMVYLQKENIIDESGMPKERFSAEFPKEGPSILRIQQVVRGDSAAYFCASSPQAANTEAFFGQGTRLTVV.

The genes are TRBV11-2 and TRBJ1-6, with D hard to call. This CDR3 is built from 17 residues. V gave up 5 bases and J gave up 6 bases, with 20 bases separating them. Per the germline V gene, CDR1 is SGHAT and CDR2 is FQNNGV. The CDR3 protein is CASSPGGSAGVNSPLHF. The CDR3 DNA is TGTGCCAGCAGCCCCGGAGGGTCGGCAGGAGTTAATTCACCCCTCCACTTT.

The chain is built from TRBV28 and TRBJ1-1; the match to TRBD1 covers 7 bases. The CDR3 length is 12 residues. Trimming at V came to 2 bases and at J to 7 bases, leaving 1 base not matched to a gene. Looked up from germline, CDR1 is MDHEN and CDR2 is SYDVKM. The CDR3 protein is CASSLRQGEAFF. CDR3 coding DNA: TGTGCCAGCAGTTTACGACAGGGTGAAGCTTTCTTT.

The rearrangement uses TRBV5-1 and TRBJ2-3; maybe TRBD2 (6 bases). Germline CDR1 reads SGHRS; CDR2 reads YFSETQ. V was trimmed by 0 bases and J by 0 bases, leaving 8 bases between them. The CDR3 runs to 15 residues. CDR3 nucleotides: TGCGCCAGCAGCTTGGACGGGGGAAGCACAGATACGCAGTATTTT. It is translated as CASSLDGGSTDTQYF.

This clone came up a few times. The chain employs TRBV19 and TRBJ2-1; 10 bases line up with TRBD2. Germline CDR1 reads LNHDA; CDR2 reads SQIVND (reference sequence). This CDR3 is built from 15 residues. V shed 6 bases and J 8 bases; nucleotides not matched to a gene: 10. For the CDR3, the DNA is TGTGCCAGTAGCCGAACTAGCGGGACGATGGATGAGCAGTTCTTC. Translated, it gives CASSRTSGTMDEQFF.

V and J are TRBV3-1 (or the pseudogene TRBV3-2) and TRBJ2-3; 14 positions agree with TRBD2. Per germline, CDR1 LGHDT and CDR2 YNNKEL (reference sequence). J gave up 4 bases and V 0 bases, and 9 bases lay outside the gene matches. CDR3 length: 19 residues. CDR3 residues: CASSQDPPGLAGGADTQYF. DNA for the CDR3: TGTGCCAGCAGCCAAGATCCCCCCGGACTAGCGGGGGGAGCAGATACGCAGTATTTT.

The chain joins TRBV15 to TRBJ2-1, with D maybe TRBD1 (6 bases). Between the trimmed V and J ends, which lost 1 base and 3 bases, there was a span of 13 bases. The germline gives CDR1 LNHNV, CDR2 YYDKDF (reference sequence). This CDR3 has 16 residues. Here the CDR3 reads CATSRAGVEGYNEQFF. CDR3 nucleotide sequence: TGTGCCACCAGCAGAGCAGGGGTAGAGGGCTACAATGAGCAGTTCTTC.

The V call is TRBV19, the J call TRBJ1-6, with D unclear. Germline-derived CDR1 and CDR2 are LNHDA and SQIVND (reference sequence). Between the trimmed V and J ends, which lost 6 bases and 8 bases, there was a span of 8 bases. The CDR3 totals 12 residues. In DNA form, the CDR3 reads TGTGCCAGTAGGGTGGGTGATTCACCCCTCCACTTT. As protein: CASRVGDSPLHF. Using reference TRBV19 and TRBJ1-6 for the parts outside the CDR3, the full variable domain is DGGITQSPKYLFRKEGQNVTLSCEQNLNHDAMYWYRQDPGQGLRLIYYSQIVNDFQKGDIAEGYSVSREKKESFPLTVTSAQKNPTAFYLCASRVGDSPLHFGNGTRLTVT.

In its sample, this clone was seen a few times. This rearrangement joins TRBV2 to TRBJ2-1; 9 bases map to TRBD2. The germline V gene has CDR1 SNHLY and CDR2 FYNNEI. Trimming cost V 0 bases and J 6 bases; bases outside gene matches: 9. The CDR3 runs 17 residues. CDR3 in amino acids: CASSEALGSGRGNEQFF. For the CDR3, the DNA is TGTGCCAGCAGTGAAGCGCTGGGTAGCGGGAGAGGCAATGAGCAGTTCTTC.

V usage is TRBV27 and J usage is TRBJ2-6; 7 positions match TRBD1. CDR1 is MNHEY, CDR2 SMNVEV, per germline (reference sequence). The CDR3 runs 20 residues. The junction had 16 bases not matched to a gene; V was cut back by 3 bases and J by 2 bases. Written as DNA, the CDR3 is TGTGCCAGCAGTTTCTTAAGTATGACAGGGAATAGCGCTGGGGCCAACGTCCTGACTTTC. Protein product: CASSFLSMTGNSAGANVLTF.

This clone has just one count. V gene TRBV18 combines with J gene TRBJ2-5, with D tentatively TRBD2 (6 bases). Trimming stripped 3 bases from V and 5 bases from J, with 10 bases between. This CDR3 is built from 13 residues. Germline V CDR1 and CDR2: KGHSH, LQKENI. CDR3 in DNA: TGTGCCAGCTCACCGGGGACTTTCGAGACCCAGTACTTC. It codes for CASSPGTFETQYF.

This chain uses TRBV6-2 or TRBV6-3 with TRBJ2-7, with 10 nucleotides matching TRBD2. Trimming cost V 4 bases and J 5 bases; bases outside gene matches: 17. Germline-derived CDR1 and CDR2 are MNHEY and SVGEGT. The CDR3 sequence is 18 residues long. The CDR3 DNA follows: TGTGCCAGCAGTTCACTGAACTCCCTAGCGGGAGTTACCCACGAGCAGTACTTC. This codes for CASSSLNSLAGVTHEQYF.